The T cell receptor beta chain described here comes from a study of blood T cells in healthy people across ages. Alongside a J-beta primer mix, a sample-barcoded 5' primer served in a second PCR lasting about 7 to 11 cycles. TCRdb called the 5' RACE reads again in MiXCR, with one record for every CDR3 protein. The table lists around 900,000 distinct CDR3 sequences, about 53% of them singletons, with 20% to 25% in the top ten. Trimming removed 2 bases at V and 7 bases at J, with 9 bases between. The CDR3 has 13 amino acids. Germline-derived CDR1 and CDR2 are SGHTA and FQGNSA. Sequences were obtained from blood. This sequence joins TRBV7-2 and TRBJ1-5, with D unclear. The clonotype originates from a woman between 55 and 75 years old in good health. CDR3 DNA: TGTGCCAGCAGCTTATTCGGACGACAGCCCCAGCATTTT. It is translated as CASSLFGRQPQHF.